This TCR beta chain was sequenced during a study of shared clonotypes between healthy human individuals. Sequencing used immunoSEQ multiplex PCR; TCRdb keeps in-frame clones, though not all of them. The sample lists about 1 million clones, around 76% occurring once. The germline V gene has CDR1 KGHSH and CDR2 LQKENI. The CDR3 has 15 amino acids. Deletions cut 1 base from V and 6 bases from J, with 12 bases between. The V call is TRBV18, the J call TRBJ2-2; D gene unclear. The TCR originated in a man in his late teens or twenties in good health. Sequenced material: memory CD4+ T cells sorted from blood. Described subset: CD45RA-negative fraction. CDR3 in DNA: TGTGCCAGCTCACCACTGGTCGGCTACCCCGGGGAGCTGTTTTTT. This codes for CASSPLVGYPGELFF.